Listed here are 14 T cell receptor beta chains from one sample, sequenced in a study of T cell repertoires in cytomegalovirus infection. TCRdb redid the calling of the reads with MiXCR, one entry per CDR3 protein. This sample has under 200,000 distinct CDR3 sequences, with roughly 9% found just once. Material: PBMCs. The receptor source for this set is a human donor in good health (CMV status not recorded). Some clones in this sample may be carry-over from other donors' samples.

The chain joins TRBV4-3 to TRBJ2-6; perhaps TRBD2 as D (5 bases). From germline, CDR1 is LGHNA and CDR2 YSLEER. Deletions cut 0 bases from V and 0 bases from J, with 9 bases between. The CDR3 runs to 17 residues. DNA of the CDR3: TGCGCCAGCAGCCAAGACAGACTATACTCTGGGGCCAACGTCCTGACTTTC. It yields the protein CASSQDRLYSGANVLTF.

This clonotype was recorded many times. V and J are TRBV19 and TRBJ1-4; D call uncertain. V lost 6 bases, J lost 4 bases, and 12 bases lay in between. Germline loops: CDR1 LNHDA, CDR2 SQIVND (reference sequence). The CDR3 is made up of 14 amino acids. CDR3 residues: CASRGTADNEKLFF. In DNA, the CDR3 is TGTGCCAGTAGAGGCACAGCCGATAATGAAAAACTGTTTTTT.

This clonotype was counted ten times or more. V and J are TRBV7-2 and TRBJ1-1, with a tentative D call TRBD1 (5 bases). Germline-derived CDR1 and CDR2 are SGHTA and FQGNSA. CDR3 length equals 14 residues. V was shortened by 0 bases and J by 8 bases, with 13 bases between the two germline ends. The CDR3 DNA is TGTGCCAGCAGCTTAGCAGGGGCCCAAGGGGAAGCTTTCTTT. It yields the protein CASSLAGAQGEAFF.

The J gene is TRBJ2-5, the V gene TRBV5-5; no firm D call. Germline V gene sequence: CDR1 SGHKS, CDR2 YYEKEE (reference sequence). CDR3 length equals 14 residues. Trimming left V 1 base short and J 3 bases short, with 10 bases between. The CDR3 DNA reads TGTGCCAGCAGCTTGCTTGAGTCGGAAGAGACCCAGTACTTC. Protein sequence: CASSLLESEETQYF. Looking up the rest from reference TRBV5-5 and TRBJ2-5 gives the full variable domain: DAGVTQSPTHLIKTRGQQVTLRCSPISGHKSVSWYQQVLGQGPQFIFQYYEKEERGRGNFPDRFSARQFPNYSSELNVNALLLGDSALYLCASSLLESEETQYFGPGTRLLVL.

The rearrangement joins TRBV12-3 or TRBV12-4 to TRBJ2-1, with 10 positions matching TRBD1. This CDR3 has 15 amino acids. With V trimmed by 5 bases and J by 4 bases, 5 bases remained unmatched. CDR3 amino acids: CASSPTGGDYNEQFF. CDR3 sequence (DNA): TGTGCCAGCAGTCCGACAGGGGGCGATTACAATGAGCAGTTCTTC.

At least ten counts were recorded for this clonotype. The CDR3, as DNA: TGTGCCATCAGTGCACTAGCGGGGGACAACAATGAGCAGTTCTTC. Its protein product is CAISALAGDNNEQFF. V and J are TRBV10-3 and TRBJ2-1; TRBD2 aligns across 11 bases. The CDR3 loop spans 15 amino acids. The germline V gene encodes CDR1 ENHRY and CDR2 SYGVKD. V dropped 4 bases and J dropped 5; count of bases not matched to a gene: 4.

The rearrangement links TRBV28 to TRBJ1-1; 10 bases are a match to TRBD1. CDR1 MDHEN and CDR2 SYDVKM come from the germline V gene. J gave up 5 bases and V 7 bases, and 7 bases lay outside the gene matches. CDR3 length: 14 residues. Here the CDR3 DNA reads TGTGCCAGCACCCAGACAGGGGGCTGGACTGAAGCTTTCTTT. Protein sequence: CASTQTGGWTEAFF.

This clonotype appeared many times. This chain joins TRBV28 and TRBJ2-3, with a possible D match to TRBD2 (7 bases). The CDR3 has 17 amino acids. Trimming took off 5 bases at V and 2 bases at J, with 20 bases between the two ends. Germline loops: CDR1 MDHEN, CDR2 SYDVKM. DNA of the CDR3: TGTGCCAGCAGTCGGGGGGCCACATGGAGTGCCACAGATACGCAGTATTTT. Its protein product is CASSRGATWSATDTQYF.

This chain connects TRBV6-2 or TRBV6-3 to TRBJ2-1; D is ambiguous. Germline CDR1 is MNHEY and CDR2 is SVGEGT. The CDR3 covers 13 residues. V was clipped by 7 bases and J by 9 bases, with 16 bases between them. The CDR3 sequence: CASKEVVRSEQFF. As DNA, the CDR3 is TGTGCCAGCAAAGAAGTGGTCCGCAGTGAGCAGTTCTTC.

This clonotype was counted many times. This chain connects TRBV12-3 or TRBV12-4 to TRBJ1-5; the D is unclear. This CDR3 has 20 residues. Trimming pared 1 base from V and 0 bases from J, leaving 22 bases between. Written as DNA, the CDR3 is TGTGCCAGCAGTTTAGGGTTCCCGGGCAGTAGCAGGAATAGCAATCAGCCCCAGCATTTT. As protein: CASSLGFPGSSRNSNQPQHF.

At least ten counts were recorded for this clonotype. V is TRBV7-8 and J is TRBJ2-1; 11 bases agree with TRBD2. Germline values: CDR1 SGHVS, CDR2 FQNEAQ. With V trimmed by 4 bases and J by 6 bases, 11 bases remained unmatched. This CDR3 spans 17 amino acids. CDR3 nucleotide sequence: TGTGCCAGCAGCTACGGAAAACTAGCGGGAGTTGTCAATGAGCAGTTCTTC. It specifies CASSYGKLAGVVNEQFF. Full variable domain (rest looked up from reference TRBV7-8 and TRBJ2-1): GAGVSQSPRYKVAKRGQDVALRCDPISGHVSLFWYQQALGQGPEFLTYFQNEAQLDKSGLPSDRFFAERPEGSVSTLKIQRTQQEDSAVYLCASSYGKLAGVVNEQFFGPGTRLTVL.

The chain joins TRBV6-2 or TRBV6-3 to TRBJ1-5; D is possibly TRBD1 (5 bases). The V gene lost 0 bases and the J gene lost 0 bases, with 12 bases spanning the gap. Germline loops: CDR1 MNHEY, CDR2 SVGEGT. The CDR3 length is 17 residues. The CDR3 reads CASSYSIRRGSNQPQHF. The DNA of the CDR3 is TGTGCCAGCAGTTACTCGATACGAAGGGGTAGCAATCAGCCCCAGCATTTT.

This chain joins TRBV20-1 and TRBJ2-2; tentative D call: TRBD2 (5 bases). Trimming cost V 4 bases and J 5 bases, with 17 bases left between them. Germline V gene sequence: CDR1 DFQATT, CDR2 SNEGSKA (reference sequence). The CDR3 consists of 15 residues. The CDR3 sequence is CSAIGLEPLTGELFF. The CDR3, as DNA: TGCAGTGCTATCGGACTTGAACCCTTGACCGGGGAGCTGTTTTTT.

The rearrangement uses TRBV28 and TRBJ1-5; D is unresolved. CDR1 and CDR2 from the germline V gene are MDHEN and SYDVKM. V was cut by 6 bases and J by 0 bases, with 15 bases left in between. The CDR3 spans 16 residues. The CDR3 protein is CASSRNTLASNQPQHF. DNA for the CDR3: TGTGCCAGCAGCCGAAATACCCTCGCTAGCAATCAGCCCCAGCATTTT.